Below are 13 T cell receptor beta chains sequenced from a single sample in a study of PD-L1 blockade in urothelial cancer. Clones were sequenced by immunoSEQ multiplex PCR, and TCRdb holds only the in-frame ones, with some missing. The sample has roughly 50,000 clones, roughly 80% seen once. The time point denotes: pretreatment peripheral blood. The material sequenced was PBMCs, taken around atezolizumab (anti-PD-L1) treatment. These receptors all stem from a man in his 70s with urothelial cancer.

A word on this clone: Since a far larger clone is one base different, this is likely a read error. Other nucleotide sequences in the sample specify the same CDR3. This chain uses TRBV7-9 with TRBJ1-3; 8 nucleotides line up with TRBD1. V was clipped by 5 bases and J by 0 bases; unmatched bases: 6. From germline, CDR1 is SEHNR and CDR2 FQNEAQ (reference sequence). The CDR3 totals 16 residues. In DNA, the CDR3 is TGTGCCAGCAGCCAAGCCGGGACAGGCTCTGGAAACACCATATATTTT. It yields the protein CASSQAGTGSGNTIYF.

This chain links TRBV14 with TRBJ1-4, with D possibly matching TRBD1 (6 bases). This CDR3 comprises 15 residues. V was shortened by 1 base and J by 10 bases, with 16 bases between the two germline ends. The germline CDR1 and CDR2 sequences are SGHDN and FVKESK. The CDR3 sequence: CASSQGAGVRGKLFF. CDR3 DNA: TGTGCCAGCAGCCAAGGGGCAGGGGTCAGAGGAAAACTGTTTTTT.

This clone was observed a single time. This chain links TRBV2 with TRBJ2-1; D call uncertain. Germline V gene data show CDR1 as SNHLY and CDR2 as FYNNEI. V dropped 3 bases and J dropped 5 bases, with 11 bases sitting between them. The CDR3 is 14 amino acids. Here the CDR3 DNA reads TGTGCCAGCAGTGATCTCGTACTCAACAATGAGCAGTTCTTC. Its protein product is CASSDLVLNNEQFF. The full variable domain, completed using reference TRBV2 and TRBJ2-1, is EPEVTQTPSHQVTQMGQEVILRCVPISNHLYFYWYRQILGQKVEFLVSFYNNEISEKSEIFDDQFSVERPDGSNFTLKIRSTKLEDSAMYFCASSDLVLNNEQFFGPGTRLTVL.

This chain joins TRBV30 and TRBJ1-5; tentatively, D is TRBD1 (5 bases). The germline V and J ends were trimmed by 0 bases and 4 bases, with 7 bases remaining between them. This CDR3 contains 13 residues. Germline V gives CDR1 GTSNPN, CDR2 SVGIG (reference sequence). The CDR3 DNA follows: TGTGCCTGGAGTGTCAACAGGAATCAGCCCCAGCATTTT. Amino acids: CAWSVNRNQPQHF.

The chain links TRBV6-6 to TRBJ1-1; possibly TRBD1 for D (6 bases). Trimming pared 5 bases from V and 4 bases from J, leaving 17 bases between. Germline CDR1 reads MNHNY; CDR2 reads SVGAGI (reference sequence). The CDR3 sequence is 15 residues long. The CDR3 sequence: CASSRGGGAGTEAFF. In DNA, the CDR3 is TGTGCCAGCAGTCGAGGGGGTGGGGCTGGCACTGAAGCTTTCTTT.

The chain links TRBV2 to TRBJ2-5; tentative D call: TRBD1 (6 bases). The germline V gene encodes CDR1 SNHLY and CDR2 FYNNEI. V was cut by 7 bases and J by 4 bases, with 19 bases left in between. The CDR3 sequence is 15 residues long. CDR3 region: CASTRYQGWTETQYF. The CDR3 DNA reads TGTGCCAGCACTAGGTATCAGGGGTGGACAGAGACCCAGTACTTC.

This sequence joins TRBV4-2 and TRBJ1-2; possibly TRBD1 for D (6 bases). The CDR3 spans 16 residues. V was pared by 0 bases and J by 5 bases, with 16 bases between. Germline CDR1 LGHNA, CDR2 YNFKEQ. The CDR3 DNA is TGTGCCAGCAGCCAAGAGGTTTCCGGGACACAATATGGCTACACCTTC. This sequence encodes CASSQEVSGTQYGYTF.

This sequence joins TRBV10-3 and TRBJ2-7; maybe TRBD2 (5 bases). This CDR3 comprises 15 residues. Trimming removed 2 bases at V and 5 bases at J, with 16 bases between. Germline V gene lookup returns CDR1 ENHRY and CDR2 SYGVKD. Written as DNA, the CDR3 is TGTGCCATCAGTGAGCTTTCCGGGAATGAGAACGAGCAGTACTTC. Its translation: CAISELSGNENEQYF.

The chain carries TRBV7-9 and TRBJ1-1, with 8 positions matching TRBD1. Per the germline V gene, CDR1 is SEHNR and CDR2 is FQNEAQ (reference sequence). This CDR3 spans 14 amino acids. Unmatched junction bases numbered 0, after V lost 3 bases and J lost 0 bases. The CDR3 sequence is CASSLGQVNTEAFF. The DNA of the CDR3 is TGTGCCAGCAGCTTGGGACAGGTGAACACTGAAGCTTTCTTT.

The V call is TRBV7-2, the J call TRBJ1-5; TRBD1 agrees at 7 bases. The junction had 6 bases not matched to a gene; V was cut back by 5 bases and J by 2 bases. Germline V gene data show CDR1 as SGHTA and CDR2 as FQGNSA. The CDR3 has 15 amino acids. The CDR3 sequence: CASSQQGMGNQPQHF. CDR3 bases: TGTGCCAGCAGCCAACAGGGGATGGGCAATCAGCCCCAGCATTTT.

This clone was recorded a few times. The chain links TRBV5-6 to TRBJ2-3; maybe TRBD1 (6 bases). CDR1 is SGHDT and CDR2 is YYEEEE in the germline V gene. This CDR3 has 13 residues. The V end lost 10 bases, the J end lost 4 bases, and 16 bases lay between the germline ends. In nucleotides, the CDR3 is TGTGCCGGAGGACAGTCAGGTGCAGATACGCAGTATTTT. This translates into CAGGQSGADTQYF.

V usage is TRBV7-9 and J usage is TRBJ1-2; TRBD1 agrees at 12 bases. CDR3 length: 17 amino acids. The V gene end was trimmed by 5 bases and the J gene end by 4 bases; junction bases not matched to a gene: 11. CDR1 is SEHNR, CDR2 FQNEAQ, per germline (reference sequence). This CDR3 reads CASSPPRGQGAAYGYTF. CDR3 bases: TGTGCCAGCAGCCCCCCCCGGGGACAGGGGGCCGCCTATGGCTACACCTTC.

The chain recombines TRBV7-9 with TRBJ1-1, with D possibly matching TRBD1 (5 bases). The CDR3 loop spans 12 amino acids. Trimming cost V 2 bases and J 11 bases, with 12 bases left between them. The germline V gene encodes CDR1 SEHNR and CDR2 FQNEAQ (reference sequence). The CDR3 is CASSLNRGTAFF. The CDR3 nucleotides are TGTGCCAGCAGCTTAAATCGGGGGACGGCTTTCTTT.